This T cell receptor (beta chain) appears in the sequencing data of a study of OX40 agonist ivuxolimab in advanced cancers. The germline V gene encodes CDR1 GTSNPN and CDR2 SVGIG (reference sequence). The V end was cut by 2 bases, the J end by 7 bases, with 9 bases between. This CDR3 has 12 amino acids. Using immunoSEQ multiplex PCR, the repertoire was profiled, and TCRdb retains in-frame clones only, with some absent. Of tens of thousands of clones listed, around 84% are singletons. Patients had blood sampled at baseline and again on cycle 4 day 1 and cycle 7 day 1. The chain uses TRBV30 and TRBJ2-1, with D possibly matching TRBD2 (5 bases). This receptor was obtained from an adult with an advanced solid tumor such as melanoma, head and neck, liver or kidney cancer. The material sequenced was CD4+ or CD8+ T cells sorted from blood, taken in a trial of the OX40 agonist ivuxolimab. The CDR3 spells CAWSLGVNEQFF. The CDR3, as DNA: TGTGCCTGGAGTCTCGGGGTAAATGAGCAGTTCTTC.